The source of this TCR beta chain is a study of blood T cells in healthy people across ages. PCR was performed a second time for about 6 to 11 cycles using a sample-barcoded 5' primer and a J-beta primer mix. One entry per CDR3 protein results from TCRdb running MiXCR on the 5' RACE reads. The table includes about 1.6 million distinct CDR3 sequences, around 35% detected once. Material for sequencing was blood. The source of this sequence is a woman in her twenties or thirties in good health.

The CDR3 reads CATSTRSRGLPYEQYF. CDR3 DNA: TGTGCCACCAGCACCCGTTCGAGGGGATTGCCCTACGAGCAGTACTTC. This chain joins TRBV15 and TRBJ2-7; D may be TRBD1 or TRBD2 (5 bases each). CDR3 length equals 16 residues. The V gene's germline CDR1 is LNHNV and CDR2 YYDKDF (reference sequence). The ends were cut back, 4 bases at V and 2 bases at J, with 18 bases in the middle.